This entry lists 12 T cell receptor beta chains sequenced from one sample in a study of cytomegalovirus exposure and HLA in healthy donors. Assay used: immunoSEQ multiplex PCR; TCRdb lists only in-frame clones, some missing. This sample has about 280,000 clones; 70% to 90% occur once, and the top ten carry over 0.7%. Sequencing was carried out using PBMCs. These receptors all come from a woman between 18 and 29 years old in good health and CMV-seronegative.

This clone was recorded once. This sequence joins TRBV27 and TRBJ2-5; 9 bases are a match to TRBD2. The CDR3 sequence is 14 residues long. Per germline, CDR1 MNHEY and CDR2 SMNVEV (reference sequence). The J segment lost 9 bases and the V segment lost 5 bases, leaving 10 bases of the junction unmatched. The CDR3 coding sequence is TGTGCCAGCAGTAGCAGTAGCGGGAGAGGGGCCCAGTACTTC. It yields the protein CASSSSSGRGAQYF.

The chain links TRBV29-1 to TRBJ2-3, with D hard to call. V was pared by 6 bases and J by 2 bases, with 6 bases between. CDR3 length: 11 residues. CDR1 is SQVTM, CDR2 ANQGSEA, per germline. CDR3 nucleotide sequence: TGCAGCGTAGACTTCACAGATACGCAGTATTTT. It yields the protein CSVDFTDTQYF.

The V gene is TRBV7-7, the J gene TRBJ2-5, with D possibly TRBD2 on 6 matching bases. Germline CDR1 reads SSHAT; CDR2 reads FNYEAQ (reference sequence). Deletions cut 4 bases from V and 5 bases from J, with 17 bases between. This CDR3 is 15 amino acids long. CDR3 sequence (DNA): TGTGCCAGCAGCTCCATTCGGGGGTCGAAGGAGACCCAGTACTTC. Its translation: CASSSIRGSKETQYF.

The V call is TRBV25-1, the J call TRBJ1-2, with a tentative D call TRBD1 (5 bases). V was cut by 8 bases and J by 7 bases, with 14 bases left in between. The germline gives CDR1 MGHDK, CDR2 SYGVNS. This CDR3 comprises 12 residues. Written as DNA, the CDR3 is TGTGCCAGCGACCCGGGGGTGGGTGGCTACACCTTC. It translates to CASDPGVGGYTF.

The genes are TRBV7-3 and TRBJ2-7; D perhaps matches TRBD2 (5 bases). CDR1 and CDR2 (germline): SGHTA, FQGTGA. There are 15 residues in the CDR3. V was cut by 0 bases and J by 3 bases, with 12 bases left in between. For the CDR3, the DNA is TGTGCCAGCAGCTTAACCGCGACGGACTTCTACGAGCAGTACTTC. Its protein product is CASSLTATDFYEQYF.

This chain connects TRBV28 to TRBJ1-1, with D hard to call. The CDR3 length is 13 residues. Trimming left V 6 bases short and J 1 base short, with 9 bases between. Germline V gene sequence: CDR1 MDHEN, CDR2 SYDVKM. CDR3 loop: CASSPRQNTEAFF. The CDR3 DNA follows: TGTGCCAGCAGCCCCCGACAGAACACTGAAGCTTTCTTT.

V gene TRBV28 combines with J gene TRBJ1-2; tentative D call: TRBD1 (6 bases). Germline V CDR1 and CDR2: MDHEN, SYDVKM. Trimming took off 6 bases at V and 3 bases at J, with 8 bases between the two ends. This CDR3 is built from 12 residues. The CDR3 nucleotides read TGTGCCAGCAGGTCAGGGGACTATGGCTACACCTTC. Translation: CASRSGDYGYTF.

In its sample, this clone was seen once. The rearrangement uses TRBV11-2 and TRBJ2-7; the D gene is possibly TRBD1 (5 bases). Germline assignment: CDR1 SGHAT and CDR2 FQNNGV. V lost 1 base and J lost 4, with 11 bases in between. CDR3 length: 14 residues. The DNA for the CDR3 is TGTGCCAGCAGCTTAGTGGCAGGGTGGTACGAGCAGTACTTC. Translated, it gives CASSLVAGWYEQYF.

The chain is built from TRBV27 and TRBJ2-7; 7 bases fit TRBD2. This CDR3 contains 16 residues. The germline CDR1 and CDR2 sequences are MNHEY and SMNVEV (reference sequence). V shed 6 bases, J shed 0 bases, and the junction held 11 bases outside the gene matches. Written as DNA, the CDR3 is TGTGCCAGCAGACTACTAGCGTCGATAGACTCCTACGAGCAGTACTTC. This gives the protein CASRLLASIDSYEQYF.

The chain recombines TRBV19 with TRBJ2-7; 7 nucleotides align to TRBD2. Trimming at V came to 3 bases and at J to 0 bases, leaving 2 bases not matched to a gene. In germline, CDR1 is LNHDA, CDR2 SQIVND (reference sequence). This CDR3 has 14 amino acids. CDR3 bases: TGTGCCAGTAGTATCCTAGCGGACTCCTACGAGCAGTACTTC. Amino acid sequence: CASSILADSYEQYF. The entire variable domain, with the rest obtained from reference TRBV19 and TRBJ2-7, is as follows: DGGITQSPKYLFRKEGQNVTLSCEQNLNHDAMYWYRQDPGQGLRLIYYSQIVNDFQKGDIAEGYSVSREKKESFPLTVTSAQKNPTAFYLCASSILADSYEQYFGPGTRLTVT.

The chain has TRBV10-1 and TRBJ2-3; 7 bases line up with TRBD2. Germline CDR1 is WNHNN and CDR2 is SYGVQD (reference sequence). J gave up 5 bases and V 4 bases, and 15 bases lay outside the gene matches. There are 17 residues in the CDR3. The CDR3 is CASSGAKRGGRRDTQYF. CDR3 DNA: TGCGCCAGCAGTGGGGCGAAGCGGGGAGGGCGGCGAGATACGCAGTATTTT.

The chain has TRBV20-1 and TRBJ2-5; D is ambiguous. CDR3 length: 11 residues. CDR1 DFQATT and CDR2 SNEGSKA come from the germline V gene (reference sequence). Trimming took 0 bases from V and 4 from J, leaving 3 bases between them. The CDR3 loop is CSARDRETQYF. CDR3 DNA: TGCAGTGCTAGAGATCGAGAGACCCAGTACTTC.